The present T cell receptor (beta chain) was sequenced within a study of T cell repertoires in cytomegalovirus infection. Points on this clonotype: The antigen is not known.

Germline V gene lookup returns CDR1 SEHNR and CDR2 FQNEAQ (reference sequence). The CDR3 is made up of 14 amino acids. V lost 5 bases, J lost 0 bases, and 11 bases lay in between. Via MiXCR, TCRdb re-called the reads, giving one row per CDR3 protein. This sample has fewer than 200,000 distinct CDR3 sequences, with about 15% found just once. Study-wide points: Of the TCR beta families, the public ones yielded a cumulative frequency that identified carriers of CMV plus the relevant HLA.

The chain carries TRBV7-9 and TRBJ2-7; possible D gene TRBD1, 6 bases. Sequenced sample: PBMCs. This TCR came from a human donor in good health (CMV status not recorded). Some clones in this sample may be carry-over from other donors' samples. CDR3 sequence reads: CASSPWDNSYEQYF. The CDR3 DNA reads as TGTGCCAGCAGCCCCTGGGACAACTCCTACGAGCAGTACTTC.